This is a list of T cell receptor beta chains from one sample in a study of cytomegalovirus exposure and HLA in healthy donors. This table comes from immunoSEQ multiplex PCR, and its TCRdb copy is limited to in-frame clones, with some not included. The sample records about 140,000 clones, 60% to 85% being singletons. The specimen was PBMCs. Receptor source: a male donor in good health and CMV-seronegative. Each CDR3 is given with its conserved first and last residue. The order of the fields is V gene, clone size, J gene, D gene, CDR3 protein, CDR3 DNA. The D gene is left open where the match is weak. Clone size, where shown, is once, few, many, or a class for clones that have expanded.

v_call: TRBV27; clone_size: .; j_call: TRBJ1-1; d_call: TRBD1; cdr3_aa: CASSFLGQGAPKTEAFF; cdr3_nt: TGTGCCAGCAGTTTTTTGGGACAGGGGGCCCCAAAGACTGAAGCTTTCTTT
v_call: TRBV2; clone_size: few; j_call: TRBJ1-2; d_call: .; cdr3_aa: CARQGYYGYTF; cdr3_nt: TGTGCCAGACAGGGTTACTATGGCTACACCTTC
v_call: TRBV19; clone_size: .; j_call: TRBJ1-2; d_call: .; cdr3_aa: CASTVTLRGSSYGYTF; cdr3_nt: TGTGCCAGTACCGTTACCCTCAGGGGATCAAGCTATGGCTACACCTTC
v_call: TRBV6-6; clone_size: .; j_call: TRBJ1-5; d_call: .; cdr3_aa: CASSPGQSNQPQHF; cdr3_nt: TGTGCCAGCAGTCCCGGACAGAGCAATCAGCCCCAGCATTTT
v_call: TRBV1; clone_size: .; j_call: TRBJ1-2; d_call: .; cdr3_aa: CTAGTGSNYGYTF; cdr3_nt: TGCACCGCAGGGACAGGGTCTAACTATGGCTACACCTTC
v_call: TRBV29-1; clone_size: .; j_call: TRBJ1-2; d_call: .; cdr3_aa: CSVGGGLGYTF; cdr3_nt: TGCAGCGTTGGGGGGGGGCTAGGCTACACCTTC
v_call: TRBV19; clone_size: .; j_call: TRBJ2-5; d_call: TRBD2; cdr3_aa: CASSIDLGLAGGGETQYF; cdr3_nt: TGTGCCAGTAGTATAGATCTGGGACTAGCGGGAGGAGGAGAGACCCAGTACTTC
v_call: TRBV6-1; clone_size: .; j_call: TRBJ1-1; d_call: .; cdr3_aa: CASSERGVREAFF; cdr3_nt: TGTGCCAGCAGTGAACGGGGGGTCCGTGAAGCTTTCTTT
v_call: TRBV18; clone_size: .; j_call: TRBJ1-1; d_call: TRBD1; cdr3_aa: CASSDRAADTEAFF; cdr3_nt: TGTGCCAGCTCCGACAGGGCGGCAGACACTGAAGCTTTCTTT
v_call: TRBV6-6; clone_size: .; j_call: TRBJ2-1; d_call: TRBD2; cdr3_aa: CASRLAGGHGEQFF; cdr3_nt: TGTGCCAGCAGGTTGGCGGGGGGGCATGGGGAGCAGTTCTTC
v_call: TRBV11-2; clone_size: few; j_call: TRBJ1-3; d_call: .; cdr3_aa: CASSSSGRGSGNTIYF; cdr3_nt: TGTGCCAGCAGCTCCTCAGGACGGGGCTCTGGAAACACCATATATTTT
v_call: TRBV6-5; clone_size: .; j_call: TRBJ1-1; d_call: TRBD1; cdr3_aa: CASRRQGAAAFF; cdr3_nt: TGTGCCAGCAGAAGACAGGGGGCAGCAGCTTTCTTT
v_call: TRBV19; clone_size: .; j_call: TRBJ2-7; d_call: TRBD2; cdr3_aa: CASSLTSGSSYEQYF; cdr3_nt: TGTGCCAGTAGCCTGACTAGCGGGAGCTCCTACGAGCAGTACTTC